At least ten counts were recorded for the clone carrying this T cell receptor beta chain. Antigen specificity is unknown. The entry originates in a study of T cells in Graves' hyperthyroidism and ophthalmopathy. About the study: Any treatment followed the collection of peripheral blood at initial diagnosis. Study results and caveats: The model identified upcoming ophthalmopathy a median 6.5 months ahead of onset.

It was uncontrolled infection, other autoimmune disease, pregnancy or lactation that excluded patients. Thyroid ultrasound and orbital computed tomography, with clinical symptoms and serum thyroxine and TRAb, informed diagnoses. The V end lost 3 bases, the J end lost 8 bases, and 13 bases lay between the germline ends. The CDR3 is 13 amino acids. The investigators amplified TCR beta CDR3 regions from RNA transcripts. A set of HTBI primers served as the primers for a first-round RT-PCR of the TCR CDR3. TCRdb ran MiXCR on the multiplex PCR reads and lists one entry per CDR3 protein. The sample holds about 400,000 distinct CDR3 sequences, approximately 15% seen once.

The sequencing sample was made of blood. This sequence was found in a woman younger than 30 with Graves' hyperthyroidism. The chain has TRBV12-3 or TRBV12-4 and TRBJ1-2, with D possibly being TRBD1 (5 bases). The CDR3 DNA is TGTGCCAGCAGTTTTGATGGGGCGCAAGGCTACACCTTC. Protein sequence: CASSFDGAQGYTF.